The 3 T cell receptor beta chains given below trace back to one sample, sequenced in a study of regulatory T cells in long-lasting Graves disease. Sequencing libraries for TCR beta were prepared with iRepertoire HTBI primers and Arm-PCR of CDR3 regions. Using its own MiXCR run on the multiplex PCR reads, TCRdb lists one record per CDR3 protein. Of roughly 500,000 distinct CDR3 sequences listed, 14% were seen once; the top ten hold approximately 17%. The time point was: newly diagnosed GD, antithyroid drugs for less than 3 months. There was RNA extracted from PBMCs, and the TCR library was made from it. These data are also associated with another study on T cells in Graves' hyperthyroidism and ophthalmopathy.

This specimen consisted of peripheral blood mononuclear cells (PBMCs), obtained at new diagnosis, from a patient treated with antithyroid drugs. The receptor set was obtained from a woman aged 50 to 65 with Graves disease.

This clonotype was observed many times. This chain links TRBV2 with TRBJ2-2; 11 bases map to TRBD1. The CDR3 consists of 14 residues. Trimming took 9 bases from V and 2 from J; bases not matched to a gene: 2. Looked up from germline, CDR1 is SNHLY and CDR2 is FYNNEI. The CDR3 DNA reads TGTGCCAGGGGGACAGGGGGAAACACCGGGGAGCTGTTTTTT. It codes for CARGTGGNTGELFF.

This chain joins TRBV14 and TRBJ2-3; 9 bases fit TRBD1. The CDR3 sequence is 15 residues long. Germline CDR1 is SGHDN and CDR2 is FVKESK. The V gene end was trimmed by 6 bases and the J gene end by 3 bases; junction bases not matched to a gene: 7. CDR3 sequence: CASRRTGVRTDTQYF. In nucleotides, the CDR3 is TGTGCCAGCAGACGGACAGGGGTGAGGACAGATACGCAGTATTTT.

The chain is built from TRBV7-9 and TRBJ1-1; 8 nucleotides align to TRBD1. CDR1 and CDR2 (germline): SEHNR, FQNEAQ (reference sequence). V gave up 4 bases and J gave up 0 bases; unmatched junction bases: 7. The CDR3 has 16 amino acids. CDR3 region: CASSSGQGFMNTEAFF. The CDR3 region has the DNA TGTGCCAGCAGCTCAGGACAGGGATTCATGAACACTGAAGCTTTCTTT.